The 20 T cell receptor beta chains given below trace back to one sample, sequenced in a study of low-dose radiotherapy and immunotherapy resistance in tumors. Time point described: before trial treatment. TRAV- and TRBV-specific primers primed first-strand cDNA, covering alpha and beta chains. With a constant-region primer and a V-primer adapter, TCRs were subjected to about 20 PCR cycles of amplification. Via MiXCR, TCRdb re-called the reads, giving one row per CDR3 protein. The sample contains 55,000 to 65,000 distinct CDR3 sequences, more than 20% of which appear only once. Material: PBMCs, obtained before treatment. These receptors were taken from a male donor with rectosigmoid adenocarcinoma.

There are many counts of this clonotype. The V and J genes are TRBV28 and TRBJ2-1; 10 nucleotides align to TRBD2. The CDR3 covers 13 residues. V lost 7 bases to trimming and J lost 8 bases; unmatched junction nucleotides: 5. From germline, CDR1 is MDHEN and CDR2 SYDVKM. This CDR3 is CASTGTSDDEQFF. In DNA form, the CDR3 reads TGTGCCAGCACCGGGACTAGCGACGATGAGCAGTTCTTC. Supplemented by reference TRBV28 and TRBJ2-1, the full variable domain reads DVKVTQSSRYLVKRTGEKVFLECVQDMDHENMFWYRQDPGLGLRLIYFSYDVKMKEKGDIPEGYSVSREKKERFSLILESASTNQTSMYLCASTGTSDDEQFFGPGTRLTVL.

This clonotype was seen a few times. A single base is all that separates this from a far larger clone, so a read error is likely. The chain uses TRBV7-2 and TRBJ2-7; 14 bases are shared with TRBD2. Looked up from germline, CDR1 is SGHTA and CDR2 is FQGNSA. The CDR3 runs 18 residues. The trim removed 1 base at V and 7 bases at J, leaving 12 bases unmatched. CDR3 nucleotides: TGTGCCAGCAGCTTAGAGGGGACTAGCGGGAGATTTTACAATGAGCAGTACTTC. Translating gives CASSLEGTSGRFYNEQYF.

The chain recombines TRBV2 with TRBJ1-2; D remains ambiguous. Germline CDR1 reads SNHLY; CDR2 reads FYNNEI. This CDR3 region has 14 residues. V gave up 6 bases and J gave up 4 bases, with 15 bases separating them. The CDR3 DNA sequence: TGTGCCAGCAGGGCCCGGGAGGGTTTCTATGGCTACACCTTC. Translating it yields CASRAREGFYGYTF. The complete variable domain, with remaining parts taken from reference TRBV2 and TRBJ1-2, reads EPEVTQTPSHQVTQMGQEVILRCVPISNHLYFYWYRQILGQKVEFLVSFYNNEISEKSEIFDDQFSVERPDGSNFTLKIRSTKLEDSAMYFCASRAREGFYGYTFGSGTRLTVV.

A note on this clonotype: The junction and the germline gene differ at one end; a read error may be behind it. The V and J genes are TRBV6-6 and TRBJ2-7; 14 positions match TRBD2. Germline loops: CDR1 MNHNY, CDR2 SVGAGI (reference sequence). The CDR3 is 15 residues long. CDR3 region: CTSSVEGLAGDEQYF. Here the CDR3 DNA reads TGTACCAGCAGTGTAGAGGGACTAGCGGGAGATGAGCAGTACTTC.

This clonotype was found many times. The CDR3 coding sequence is TGCAGTGCTAGAGCCGCTAGCGGGGGGGAGACAGATACGCAGTATTTT. Translated, it gives CSARAASGGETDTQYF. The chain is built from TRBV20-1 and TRBJ2-3, with 12 bases matching TRBD2. The trim removed 1 base at V and 3 bases at J, leaving 5 bases unmatched. The germline V gene encodes CDR1 DFQATT and CDR2 SNEGSKA (reference sequence). The CDR3 length is 16 residues.

The sample holds many counts of this clonotype. The gene calls are TRBV5-1 and TRBJ2-3; 10 positions agree with TRBD2. This CDR3 is built from 16 residues. Trimming took 0 bases from V and 6 from J; bases not matched to a gene: 7. Germline V gives CDR1 SGHRS, CDR2 YFSETQ. CDR3 nucleotide sequence: TGCGCCAGCAGCTTGGTGCTAGCGGGAGCGGGGGATACGCAGTATTTT. This gives the protein CASSLVLAGAGDTQYF. Full variable domain (rest looked up from reference TRBV5-1 and TRBJ2-3): KAGVTQTPRYLIKTRGQQVTLSCSPISGHRSVSWYQQTPGQGLQFLFEYFSETQRNKGNFPGRFSGRQFSNSRSEMNVSTLELGDSALYLCASSLVLAGAGDTQYFGPGTRLTVL.

Concerning this clonotype itself: A far more abundant clone sits one base away, making this likely a read error. The chain couples TRBV12-3 or TRBV12-4 to TRBJ2-1; 10 positions agree with TRBD1. This CDR3 is 14 amino acids long. V was clipped by 6 bases and J by 10 bases; unmatched bases: 9. The CDR3 nucleotides read TGTGCCAGCAGCCAGGGGGGACAGGGGTACGAGCAGTTCTTC. It is translated as CASSQGGQGYEQFF.

The J gene is TRBJ2-5, the V gene TRBV7-3; 8 bases map to TRBD2. Germline V gives CDR1 SGHTA, CDR2 FQGTGA. CDR3 length equals 15 residues. V gave up 4 bases and J gave up 2 bases; unmatched junction bases: 6. The CDR3 sequence is CASSSGGLAQETQYF. The CDR3 nucleotides are TGTGCCAGCAGCTCCGGAGGACTAGCTCAAGAGACCCAGTACTTC. Based on the CDR3 plus reference TRBV7-3 and TRBJ2-5, the full variable domain is GAGVSQTPSNKVTEKGKYVELRCDPISGHTALYWYRQSLGQGPEFLIYFQGTGAADDSGLPNDRFFAVRPEGSVSTLKIQRTERGDSAVYLCASSSGGLAQETQYFGPGTRLLVL.

This clonotype was seen at least ten times. This chain uses TRBV5-1 with TRBJ2-1; TRBD2 matches 10 bases. The germline V gene has CDR1 SGHRS and CDR2 YFSETQ. CDR3 length: 15 amino acids. Trimming at V came to 0 bases and at J to 6 bases, leaving 3 bases not matched to a gene. CDR3 in amino acids: CASSLVLAGANEQFF. CDR3 nucleotide sequence: TGCGCCAGCAGCTTGGTTCTAGCGGGGGCCAATGAGCAGTTCTTC. The variable domain in full, with the rest retrieved from reference TRBV5-1 and TRBJ2-1, is KAGVTQTPRYLIKTRGQQVTLSCSPISGHRSVSWYQQTPGQGLQFLFEYFSETQRNKGNFPGRFSGRQFSNSRSEMNVSTLELGDSALYLCASSLVLAGANEQFFGPGTRLTVL.

This clonotype has ten or more counts. V and J are TRBV6-2 or TRBV6-3 and TRBJ2-2, with D hard to call. Trimming removed 10 bases at V and 2 bases at J, with 14 bases between. In germline, CDR1 is MNHEY, CDR2 SVGEGT. The CDR3 runs to 14 residues. The CDR3 sequence: CATLFKLNTGELFF. DNA for the CDR3: TGTGCCACCCTTTTTAAATTAAACACCGGGGAGCTGTTTTTT.

In this sample, this clonotype turned up many times. V and J are TRBV6-2 or TRBV6-3 and TRBJ1-4, with D tentatively TRBD1 (5 bases). CDR1 is MNHEY and CDR2 is SVGEGT in the germline V gene. V lost 2 bases and J 8 bases, leaving 12 bases between the germline ends. The CDR3 extends over 14 amino acids. DNA for the CDR3: TGTGCCAGCAGTTACGGGACCGCGGGCGAAAAACTGTTTTTT. This encodes CASSYGTAGEKLFF.

This chain connects TRBV19 to TRBJ2-1, with 10 bases matching TRBD1. This CDR3 has 15 amino acids. The germline CDR1 and CDR2 sequences are LNHDA and SQIVND (reference sequence). V lost 4 bases to trimming and J lost 8 bases; unmatched junction nucleotides: 8. CDR3 nucleotide sequence: TGTGCCAGTAGTAGACAGGGGGCTTCTCTCGATGAGCAGTTCTTC. As protein: CASSRQGASLDEQFF.

This clonotype was observed many times. V usage is TRBV12-3 or TRBV12-4 and J usage is TRBJ2-3; 15 nucleotides align to TRBD2. J lost 6 bases, V lost 5 bases, and 3 bases had no gene match. The CDR3 extends over 15 amino acids. The CDR3 bases are TGTGCCAGCAGTCGGACTAGCGGGGGGGGGGATACGCAGTATTTT. Protein product: CASSRTSGGGDTQYF.

In the case of this clonotype: A read error is the likely source, as a far larger clone sits one nucleotide away. CDR3 nucleotide sequence: TGTGCCAGCAGCTACGGGGACACTGAAGCTTTCTTT. Encoded protein: CASSYGDTEAFF. The V call is TRBV2, the J call TRBJ1-1; D not certain. This CDR3 contains 12 residues. The germline gives CDR1 SNHLY, CDR2 FYNNEI. The V gene lost 6 bases and the J gene lost 3 bases, with 8 bases spanning the gap.

This clonotype has a count of ten or more. V gene TRBV9 combines with J gene TRBJ2-2; 9 bases match TRBD1. V was clipped by 1 base and J by 6 bases; unmatched bases: 16. The CDR3 length is 19 residues. Germline V lookup: CDR1 SGDLS, CDR2 YYNGEE. CDR3: CASSVSTTIPGQGSGELFF. The CDR3 bases are TGTGCCAGCAGCGTATCAACTACGATCCCGGGACAGGGCTCCGGGGAGCTGTTTTTT. Filled out from reference TRBV9 and TRBJ2-2, the complete variable domain reads DSGVTQTPKHLITATGQRVTLRCSPRSGDLSVYWYQQSLDQGLQFLIQYYNGEERAKGNILERFSAQQFPDLHSELNLSSLELGDSALYFCASSVSTTIPGQGSGELFFGEGSRLTVL.

The chain employs TRBV5-1 and TRBJ2-7; no clear D gene. Germline V CDR1 and CDR2: SGHRS, YFSETQ. This CDR3 spans 12 amino acids. V shed 0 bases and J shed 6 bases, with 7 bases lying between them. DNA of the CDR3: TGCGCCAGCAGCTTGGATTGGGGCGAGCAGTACTTC. As protein: CASSLDWGEQYF.

This chain uses TRBV29-1 with TRBJ2-7; TRBD1 aligns across 11 bases. The V gene's germline CDR1 is SQVTM and CDR2 ANQGSEA. V dropped 5 bases and J dropped 5; count of bases not matched to a gene: 8. The CDR3 consists of 14 residues. CDR3 bases: TGCAGCGTTATAAGGGACAGGGGGACGGACGAGCAGTACTTC. It encodes CSVIRDRGTDEQYF.

This clonotype was recorded at least ten times. This sequence joins TRBV7-8 and TRBJ1-5; 7 bases fit TRBD1. Trimming at V came to 0 bases and at J to 4 bases, leaving 6 bases not matched to a gene. The CDR3 is made up of 16 amino acids. Per germline, CDR1 SGHVS and CDR2 FQNEAQ. The CDR3 DNA is TGTGCCAGCAGCTTAGCGCGGGCAGGGGGGAATCAGCCCCAGCATTTT. It encodes CASSLARAGGNQPQHF.

This clonotype was recorded many times. The V call is TRBV28, the J call TRBJ2-1, with D possibly being TRBD2 (7 bases). The CDR3 consists of 15 residues. The V and J ends lost 5 bases and 5 bases respectively, with 16 bases between them. CDR1 is MDHEN, CDR2 SYDVKM, per germline. CDR3 loop: CASSHSAGANNEQFF. The CDR3 coding sequence is TGTGCCAGCAGTCACTCGGCGGGGGCCAACAATGAGCAGTTCTTC.

Concerning this clonotype: Given a far larger clone just one base away, this is likely a sequencing read error. Given the absence of the conserved phenylalanine or tryptophan at the CDR3 end, a read error is likely. The rearrangement uses TRBV27 and TRBJ2-3; no clear D gene. The V end lost 3 bases, the J end lost 0 bases, and 10 bases lay between the germline ends. The CDR3 is 15 residues long. Per germline, CDR1 MNHEY and CDR2 SMNVEV (reference sequence). The DNA of the CDR3 is TGTGCCAGCAGTTTCCAGATTCCTAGCACAGATACGCAGTATCTT. Its translation is CASSFQIPSTDTQYL.